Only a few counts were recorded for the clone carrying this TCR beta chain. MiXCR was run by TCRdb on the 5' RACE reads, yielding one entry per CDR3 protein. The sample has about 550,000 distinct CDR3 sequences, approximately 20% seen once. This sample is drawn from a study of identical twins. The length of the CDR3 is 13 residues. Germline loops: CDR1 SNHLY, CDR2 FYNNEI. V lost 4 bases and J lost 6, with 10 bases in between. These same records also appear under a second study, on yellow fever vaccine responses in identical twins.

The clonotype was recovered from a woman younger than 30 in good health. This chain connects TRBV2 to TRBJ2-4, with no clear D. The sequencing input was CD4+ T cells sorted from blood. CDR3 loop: CASSGDTLNIQYF. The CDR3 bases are TGTGCCAGCAGTGGTGACACCCTAAACATTCAGTACTTC.